This entry concerns a single TCR beta chain. Its antigen remains unidentified. The protocol was immunoSEQ multiplex PCR, while the TCRdb copy is restricted to in-frame clones and leaves out a portion. The sample lists 6,300 or so clones, approximately 75% occurring once. Germline lookup yields CDR1 MNHEY and CDR2 SMNVEV (reference sequence). V gave up 6 bases and J gave up 0 bases; unmatched junction bases: 7. This CDR3 is 17 amino acids long. The sample comes from a study of somatic mutations in cytotoxic T cells in rheumatoid arthritis. As for the study in general: After diagnosis, patient blood (under 32 ml EDTA) was drawn right away, before any treatment was given.

Study-wide points: Rising age went with increasing CD8+ clonality in rheumatoid arthritis patients; healthy controls showed no such increase. No significant CD8+ T-cell clonality difference was found between rheumatoid arthritis patients and age-matched controls. In about an eighth of the 65 patients, the largest CD8+ clone exceeded 20% of CD8+ cells.

V usage is TRBV27 and J usage is TRBJ2-1; 11 bases fit TRBD2. The material sequenced was CD8+ T cells sorted from blood, taken at a follow-up visit. The sequence was obtained from a woman in her seventies with rheumatoid arthritis. This chain's CDR3 is CASSPTSGESSYNEQFF. In nucleotides, the CDR3 is TGTGCCAGCAGCCCGACTAGCGGGGAGAGCTCCTACAATGAGCAGTTCTTC.